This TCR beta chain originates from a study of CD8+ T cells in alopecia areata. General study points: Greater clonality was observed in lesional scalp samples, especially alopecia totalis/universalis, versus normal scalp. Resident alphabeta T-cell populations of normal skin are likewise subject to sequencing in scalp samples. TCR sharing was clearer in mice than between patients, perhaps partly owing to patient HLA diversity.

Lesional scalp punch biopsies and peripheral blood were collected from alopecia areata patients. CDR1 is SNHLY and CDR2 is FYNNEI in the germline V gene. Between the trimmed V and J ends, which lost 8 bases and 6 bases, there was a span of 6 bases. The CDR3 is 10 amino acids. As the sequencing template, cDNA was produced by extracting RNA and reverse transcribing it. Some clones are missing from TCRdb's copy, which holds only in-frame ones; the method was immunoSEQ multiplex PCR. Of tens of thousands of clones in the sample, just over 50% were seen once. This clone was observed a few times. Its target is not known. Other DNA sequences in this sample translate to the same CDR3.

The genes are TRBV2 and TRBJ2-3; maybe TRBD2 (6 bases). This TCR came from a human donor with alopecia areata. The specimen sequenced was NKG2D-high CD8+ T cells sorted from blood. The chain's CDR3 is CASRGDTQYF. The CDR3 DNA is TGTGCCAGCCGGGGGGATACGCAGTATTTT.